This T cell receptor (beta chain) appears in the sequencing data of a study of beta chain features in type 1 diabetes. Notes on the study in general: Moderate yet significant TCRB CDR3 shortening was seen in Type 1 diabetes patients in all four CD4+ subsets.

The study reverse transcribed the entire isolated RNA, so it sequenced expressed TCRB transcripts. Produced via immunoSEQ multiplex PCR; TCRdb's table is partial and in-frame only. The sample lists roughly 340,000 clones; roughly 14% were seen once. Donors contributed one heparinised blood draw apiece, averaging about 110 mL. This clone was seen a few times. Its target is not known. The sample taken for sequencing was naive CD4+ T cells from blood. This TCR was sampled from a young woman with type 1 diabetes.

CDR3 nucleotide sequence: TGTGCCAGCAGTCCCGGACAGGGGGTTGGCTACACCTTC. It is translated as CASSPGQGVGYTF. The chain couples TRBV28 to TRBJ1-2, with 10 bases matching TRBD1. J was trimmed by 7 bases and V by 5 bases; bases with no gene match: 4. Germline V gene data show CDR1 as MDHEN and CDR2 as SYDVKM. This CDR3 is 13 amino acids long.